Below, 21 T cell receptor beta chains from the same sample are listed, as sequenced in a study of T cells in women clearing cervical HPV infection (dated by TCRdb to the late 2010s). Library creation used the immunoSEQ multiplex PCR assay. Entries here come from immuneACCESS through TCRdb and include only in-frame sequences with V and J called. Some clones fail to appear in such tables; in the studies checked, an unresolved V gene covers under half of the shortfall, and the cause of the remainder is unknown. The sample's records list over 25,000 clones. The leading ten clones occupy approximately 8.4% of the sample. Input material: blood buffy coat. Receptor source: a woman between 18 and 70 years old with a cervical HPV16 infection that either progressed to CIN3+ or cleared (not recorded which).

Notes on this clone: From the germline J gene comes the end of the CDR3, since the read stops 3 residues before it. The rearrangement links TRBV28 to TRBJ2-7; TRBD1 might be the D (6 bases). The CDR3 is 14 amino acids. The V gene's germline CDR1 is MDHEN and CDR2 SYDVKM. V was pared by 2 bases and J by 3 bases, with 11 bases between. CDR3 amino acids: CASSLVQGIYEQYF. CDR3 bases read: TGTGCCAGCAGTTTAGTACAGGGAATCTACGAG.

In regard to this clone: The read comes to an end 3 residues before the CDR3 does, leaving the germline J gene to fill in the end. The chain employs TRBV7-2 and TRBJ2-7; possibly TRBD2 for D (5 bases). The CDR3 runs to 15 residues. Germline lookup yields CDR1 SGHTA and CDR2 FQGNSA. The V and J ends lost 3 bases and 2 bases respectively, with 14 bases between them. The sequenced part of the CDR3 DNA is TGTGCCAGCAGCTTTTCTCTAGCTACAGCCTACGAG. Its translation is CASSFSLATAYE. The CDR3 as a whole reads CASSFSLATAYEQYF.

Concerning this clone: The sequenced fragment ends 3 residues before the CDR3 boundary, so the rest is inferred from the germline J gene. The V and J genes are TRBV20-1 and TRBJ1-1, with 8 bases that match TRBD1. Germline V gene sequence: CDR1 DFQATT, CDR2 SNEGSKA (reference sequence). The length of the CDR3 is 15 residues. The CDR3: CSARPTLGQGYEAFF. Incomplete CDR3 DNA: TGCAGTGCTAGGCCCACCCTCGGACAGGGCTATGAG.

As for this clone: With the read ending 3 residues before the CDR3 end, the germline J gene is used to fill in that end. The J gene is TRBJ1-1, the V gene TRBV7-9; 8 bases line up with TRBD1. Germline-derived CDR1 and CDR2 are SEHNR and FQNEAQ (reference sequence). The junction had 6 bases not matched to a gene; V was cut back by 5 bases and J by 1 base. This CDR3 is built from 15 residues. The CDR3 region is CASSLGQVGNTEAFF. The part of the CDR3 DNA that was read is TGTGCCAGCAGCCTGGGACAGGTAGGGAACACTGAA. The full variable domain, in which reference TRBV7-9 and TRBJ1-1 provide the parts outside the CDR3, is DTGVSQNPRHKITKRGQNVTFRCDPISEHNRLYWYRQTLGQGPEFLTYFQNEAQLEKSRLLSDRFSAERPKGSFSTLEIQRTEQGDSAMYLCASSLGQVGNTEAFFGQGTRLTVV.

Concerning this clone: Read data end 3 residues before the CDR3 end; the end is taken from the germline J gene. This chain uses TRBV5-1 with TRBJ2-3; 9 bases are a match to TRBD2. The J segment lost 0 bases and the V segment lost 1 base, leaving 6 bases of the junction unmatched. This CDR3 region has 17 residues. The germline V gene encodes CDR1 SGHRS and CDR2 YFSETQ. The CDR3 reads CASSLFPSGESTDTQYF. The DNA read from the CDR3 is TGCGCCAGCAGCTTGTTTCCTAGCGGGGAAAGCACAGATACG.

Comment on this clone: The read halts 3 residues ahead of the CDR3 end, with the missing end drawn from the germline J gene. V and J are TRBV19 and TRBJ2-2; TRBD2 might be the D (5 bases). CDR1 and CDR2 (germline): LNHDA, SQIVND (reference sequence). The CDR3 covers 15 residues. This CDR3 reads CAAAGDLGWGEKLFF. The sequenced CDR3 bases are TGTGCCGCGGCGGGCGACCTGGGCTGGGGTGAAAAG.

Comment on this clone: Germline is not matched at one junction end, which may reflect a read error. With the read ending 3 residues before the CDR3 end, the germline J gene is used to fill in that end. The genes are TRBV30 and TRBJ1-1; the D gene is possibly TRBD1 (6 bases). Germline assignment: CDR1 GTSNPN and CDR2 SVGIG (reference sequence). The CDR3 totals 13 residues. The CDR3: CAWSTTGNAEAFF. The sequenced part of the CDR3 DNA is TGTGCCTGGAGCACCACAGGGAACGCTGAA.

Comments on this clone: The observed sequence ends 3 residues before the CDR3 terminus, with the missing tail filled in from the germline J gene. The V call is TRBV7-2, the J call TRBJ2-7; tentatively, D is TRBD1 (6 bases). V was pared by 5 bases and J by 3 bases, with 17 bases between. Germline CDR1 and CDR2: SGHTA and FQGNSA. The CDR3 covers 15 residues. CDR3 DNA, as far as it was read: TGTGCCAGCAGCAAAGGGGGACGTGGGGTCTACGAG. As protein: CASSKGGRGVYE. The complete CDR3 protein is CASSKGGRGVYEQYF.

Concerning this clone: Sequencing ends 3 residues short of the CDR3 end; the germline J gene provides the rest. The chain combines TRBV10-3 with TRBJ2-7, with 7 bases aligning to TRBD2. Per germline, CDR1 ENHRY and CDR2 SYGVKD. This CDR3 region has 16 residues. J lost 1 base, V lost 0 bases, and 6 bases had no gene match. The part of the CDR3 DNA that was read is TGTGCCATCAGTGAGTCTGACGGGGGGATTTCCTACGAG. Translated, it gives CAISESDGGISYE. The complete CDR3 reads CAISESDGGISYEQYF.

This clone is called medium-sized based on its frequency. The read terminates 3 residues ahead of where the CDR3 ends, so the germline J gene completes it. This chain connects TRBV28 to TRBJ2-2; 8 bases are shared with TRBD2. The V segment lost 7 bases and the J segment 6 bases; nucleotides outside the gene matches: 13. Looked up from germline, CDR1 is MDHEN and CDR2 is SYDVKM. This CDR3 is built from 16 residues. CDR3 DNA (partial): TGTGCCAGCACCACGTTAGCGGGAAGTCTCTCCGGGGAG. Encoded protein: CASTTLAGSLSGE. The complete CDR3 reads CASTTLAGSLSGELFF.

With respect to this clone: The read comes to an end 3 residues before the CDR3 does, leaving the germline J gene to fill in the end. V is TRBV7-2 and J is TRBJ1-2; 10 nucleotides agree with TRBD1. CDR1 is SGHTA, CDR2 FQGNSA, per germline. The CDR3 has 15 residues. CDR3 sequence reads: CASSHPGTGAYDYTF. CDR3 bases read: TGTGCCAGCAGCCACCCCGGGACAGGGGCCTACGAC.

A note on this clone: From the germline J gene comes the end of the CDR3, since the read stops 3 residues before it. V is TRBV20-1 and J is TRBJ2-7; D is perhaps TRBD2 (6 bases). The CDR3 consists of 13 residues. The germline CDR1 and CDR2 sequences are DFQATT and SNEGSKA (reference sequence). V lost 3 bases and J lost 2, with 11 bases in between. Partial CDR3 DNA: TGCAGTGCTAGCGCGGGATCAACCTACGAG. This translates into CSASAGSTYE. The entire CDR3 reads CSASAGSTYEQYF.

As concerns this clone: The sequence runs out 3 residues before the end of the CDR3; the remainder is reconstructed from the germline J gene. The genes are TRBV14 and TRBJ2-7; 7 bases agree with TRBD1. The V and J ends lost 4 bases and 6 bases, in that order; junction bases with no gene match: 6. Germline V gene data show CDR1 as SGHDN and CDR2 as FVKESK. CDR3 size: 13 residues. Partial CDR3 DNA: TGTGCCAGCAGCCTGGGACAGTCCGGCGAG. It encodes CASSLGQSGE. In full, the CDR3 is CASSLGQSGEQYF.

Details on this clone: The read terminates 3 residues before the CDR3 end, so the remaining end is supplied by the germline J gene. V gene TRBV30 combines with J gene TRBJ1-4, with D possibly TRBD1 on 6 matching bases. Between the trimmed V and J ends, which lost 3 bases and 7 bases, there was a span of 9 bases. CDR1 and CDR2 from the germline V gene are GTSNPN and SVGIG (reference sequence). The CDR3 is 12 residues long. CDR3 sequence reads: CAWSGTSEKLFF. CDR3 DNA, as far as it was read: TGTGCCTGGAGCGGGACAAGTGAAAAA. Full variable domain (missing parts from reference TRBV30 and TRBJ1-4): SQTIHQWPATLVQPVGSPLSLECTVEGTSNPNLYWYRQAAGRGLQLLFYSVGIGQISSEVPQNLSASRPQDRQFILSSKKLLLSDSGFYLCAWSGTSEKLFFGSGTQLSVL.

Of note for this clone: The read ends 3 residues shy of where the CDR3 ends; the end is completed using the germline J gene. The chain joins TRBV5-4 to TRBJ2-3; D perhaps matches TRBD2 (6 bases). Trimming left V 5 bases short and J 5 bases short, with 12 bases between. Per the germline V gene, CDR1 is SGHNT and CDR2 is YYREEE (reference sequence). The CDR3 contains 13 residues. This chain's CDR3 is CASRTLGGDTQYF. The covered CDR3 bases are TGTGCCAGCAGAACCCTGGGGGGAGATACG.

Regarding this clone: At one end, the junction sequence differs from germline, possibly due to a read error. Read coverage stops 3 residues before the CDR3 terminus; the germline J gene supplies the remainder. The rearrangement uses TRBV5-6 and TRBJ1-5; D possibly corresponds to TRBD1 (5 bases). The CDR3 runs to 13 residues. The germline V gene encodes CDR1 SGHDT and CDR2 YYEEEE. This CDR3 reads CANSLGTRQPQHF. The sequenced part of the CDR3 DNA is TGTGCCAACAGCTTAGGGACTCGACAGCCC.

Note on this clone: The sequenced fragment ends 3 residues before the CDR3 boundary, so the rest is inferred from the germline J gene. The chain joins TRBV28 to TRBJ2-1; 10 bases fit TRBD1. CDR1 is MDHEN and CDR2 is SYDVKM in the germline V gene. V lost 4 bases, J lost 6 bases, and 9 bases stayed unmatched. The CDR3 has 16 amino acids. The covered CDR3 bases are TGTGCCAGCAGTTCCGGAAAGACAGGGGGCCCCAATGAG. Amino acids: CASSSGKTGGPNE. The full CDR3 reads CASSSGKTGGPNEQFF.

The DNA read from the CDR3 is TGTGCCAGCAGTTTAGCTACAGGAATTATT. Its protein is CASSLATGII. The full CDR3 sequence reads CASSLATGIIQYF. This rearrangement joins TRBV28 to TRBJ2-4; TRBD1 is a possible D gene (5 bases). The read finishes 3 residues shy of the CDR3 end, and the germline J gene is used to complete it. From germline, CDR1 is MDHEN and CDR2 SYDVKM. CDR3 length equals 13 residues.

CDR3 protein: CATSGLAGIDEQFF. The covered CDR3 bases are TGTGCCACCTCGGGACTAGCGGGAATCGATGAG. The chain has TRBV10-3 and TRBJ2-1; 13 bases map to TRBD2. The read comes to an end 3 residues before the CDR3 does, leaving the germline J gene to fill in the end. The CDR3 loop spans 14 amino acids. Germline-derived CDR1 and CDR2 are ENHRY and SYGVKD. The V segment lost 10 bases and the J segment 8 bases; nucleotides outside the gene matches: 8.

About this clone: The observed sequence ends 3 residues before the CDR3 terminus, with the missing tail filled in from the germline J gene. The chain combines TRBV7-6 with TRBJ2-2; a possible D gene is TRBD2 (6 bases). Trimming left V 3 bases short and J 5 bases short, with 16 bases between. Germline values: CDR1 SGHVS, CDR2 FNYEAQ. This CDR3 is 16 amino acids long. The CDR3 DNA, read in part, is TGTGCCAGCAGCTTTCCTGCGGGACTTAATACCGGGGAG. This codes for CASSFPAGLNTGE. The entire CDR3 protein reads CASSFPAGLNTGELFF.

As for this clone: The sequence runs out 3 residues before the end of the CDR3; the remainder is reconstructed from the germline J gene. The chain combines TRBV16 with TRBJ2-1; 9 bases map to TRBD2. The ends lost 2 bases at V and 7 bases at J; junction bases unmatched: 9. In germline, CDR1 is KGHSY, CDR2 FQNENV. The CDR3 runs to 16 residues. The sequenced part of the CDR3 DNA is TGTGCCAGCAGCCAAAGGCGGGAGGGCCCAGGAAATGAG. Translation: CASSQRREGPGNE. From start to end, the CDR3 is CASSQRREGPGNEQFF.